This T cell receptor (beta chain) was recorded in a study of T-cell reconstitution after alpha-beta-depleted transplantation in children. Study outcomes and limitations: After one year, T-cell counts and TCRbeta diversity mostly came from new T cells. Roughly two months post-transplant, alpha-beta T cells reportedly originated from several hundred graft clones that had expanded.

For TCRbeta, the library was prepared with unique molecular identifiers. Via MiXCR, TCRdb re-called the PCR reads, giving one row per CDR3 protein. Here the sample spans about 140,000 distinct CDR3 sequences, roughly 9% being singletons. This clonotype was counted ten times or more. Antigen specificity is unknown. The sequences come from PBMCs, mostly from graft donor cells, collected 180 days after TCRalphabeta/CD19-depleted stem cell transplant. This TCR came from a female patient under 10 years old who had a stem cell transplant for congenital amegakaryocytic thrombocytopenia, so the T cells may come from the graft donor.

The DNA for the CDR3 is TGTGCCAGCAGCCAAAAAGGGGGGACTGAAGCTTTCTTT. This translates into CASSQKGGTEAFF. The gene calls are TRBV3-1 and TRBJ1-1; D perhaps matches TRBD1 (6 bases). In germline, CDR1 is LGHDT, CDR2 YNNKEL (reference sequence). Trimming removed 2 bases at V and 5 bases at J, with 9 bases between. The CDR3 has 13 amino acids.